Each of the 3 T cell receptor beta chains below was sequenced from the same sample in a study of shared clonotypes between healthy human individuals. Profiled with immunoSEQ multiplex PCR; TCRdb holds only in-frame clones, not every one. The data show more than 2 million clones, approximately 96% seen once. The sample was naive CD4+ T cells sorted from blood. Subset reported: CD45RA+ positively selected. Source of these receptors: a man between 18 and 35 years old in good health.

Notes on this clone: At the DNA level, this CDR3 is encoded by other sequences in the same sample as well. The rearrangement links TRBV6-5 to TRBJ2-7; D gene ambiguous. There are 12 residues in the CDR3. Germline values: CDR1 MNHEY, CDR2 SVGAGI. Trimming cost V 4 bases and J 0 bases, with 4 bases left between them. Here the CDR3 reads CASSSNSYEQYF. The CDR3, as DNA: TGTGCCAGCAGTTCGAACTCCTACGAGCAGTACTTC.

The chain couples TRBV5-1 to TRBJ2-1; 14 bases fit TRBD2. The CDR3 covers 15 residues. The germline V gene has CDR1 SGHRS and CDR2 YFSETQ. V shed 4 bases, J shed 10 bases, and the junction held 7 bases outside the gene matches. The CDR3 nucleotides read TGCGCCAGCAGCGGGACTAGCGGGGGTTTAGGGGAGCAGTTCTTC. It yields the protein CASSGTSGGLGEQFF.

The genes are TRBV2 and TRBJ1-2; 7 nucleotides align to TRBD1. Germline values: CDR1 SNHLY, CDR2 FYNNEI. This CDR3 contains 14 residues. Trimming removed 2 bases from V and 8 bases from J; junction bases left unmatched: 8. The CDR3 here is CASSEQGQGGGYTF. The CDR3 nucleotides are TGTGCCAGCAGTGAACAGGGCCAGGGGGGAGGCTACACCTTC.